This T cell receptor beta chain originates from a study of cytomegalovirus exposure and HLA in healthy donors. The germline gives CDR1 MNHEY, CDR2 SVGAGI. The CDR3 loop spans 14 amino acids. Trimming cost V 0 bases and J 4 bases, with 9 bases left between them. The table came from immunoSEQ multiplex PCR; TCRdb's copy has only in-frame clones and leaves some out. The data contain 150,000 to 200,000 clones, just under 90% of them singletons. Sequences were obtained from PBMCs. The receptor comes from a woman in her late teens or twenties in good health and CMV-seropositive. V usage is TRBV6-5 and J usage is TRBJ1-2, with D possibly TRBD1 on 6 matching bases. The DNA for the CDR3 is TGTGCCAGCAGTTACTCGACAGGTGGCTATGGCTACACCTTC. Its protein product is CASSYSTGGYGYTF.